Following are 19 T cell receptor beta chains from one sample sequenced in a study of T-cell reconstitution after alpha-beta-depleted transplantation in children. Preparation of the TCRbeta library was carried out with unique molecular identifiers. TCRdb used MiXCR to reprocess the PCR reads, holding one entry per CDR3 protein. The table records about a million distinct CDR3 sequences, about 26% of them present only once. This specimen consisted of PBMCs, mostly from graft donor cells, obtained 360 days after TCRalphabeta/CD19-depleted stem cell transplant. The receptors here all came from a boy younger than two who had a stem cell transplant for SCID, so the T cells may come from the graft donor.

In this sample, this clonotype turned up once. This sequence joins TRBV7-9 and TRBJ2-7, with TRBD1 identical over 12 bases. After removal of 7 bases from V and 7 bases from J, the junction contained 11 bases not matched to a gene. Germline V gives CDR1 SEHNR, CDR2 FQNEAQ (reference sequence). The CDR3 covers 15 residues. CDR3 nucleotide sequence: TGTGCCAGCACGCCTCCGGGACAGGGGGCGCGAGAGCAGTACTTC. Translated: CASTPPGQGAREQYF.

This clonotype was recorded a few times. This rearrangement joins TRBV29-1 to TRBJ2-7; D is perhaps TRBD1 or TRBD2 (5 bases each). This CDR3 is 15 amino acids long. Germline values: CDR1 SQVTM, CDR2 ANQGSEA. V was shortened by 0 bases and J by 2 bases, with 14 bases between the two germline ends. The CDR3 coding sequence is TGCAGCGTTGAAGATATTAGGGGAGCACCCTACGAGCAGTACTTC. Translation gives CSVEDIRGAPYEQYF.

This clonotype was counted only a few times. The V call is TRBV4-1, the J call TRBJ2-3, with unresolved D. Germline CDR1 MGHRA, CDR2 YSYEKL. V was shortened by 2 bases and J by 4 bases, with 13 bases between the two germline ends. CDR3 length: 15 amino acids. The CDR3 region has the DNA TGCGCCAGCAGCCAAACAAGCAGGATCCCAGATACGCAGTATTTT. It specifies CASSQTSRIPDTQYF.

CDR3 amino acids: CASSGNVKNEQFF. CDR3 nucleotide sequence: TGTGCCAGCAGCGGAAACGTGAAAAATGAGCAGTTCTTC. The V gene is TRBV9, the J gene TRBJ2-1; D gene ambiguous. The CDR3 is 13 residues long. Germline V gene data show CDR1 as SGDLS and CDR2 as YYNGEE. The V and J ends lost 3 bases and 7 bases respectively, with 11 bases between them.

This clonotype has ten or more counts. This chain links TRBV15 with TRBJ2-7; unclear D gene. V lost 5 bases to trimming and J lost 3 bases, with 11 bases between them. This CDR3 comprises 13 residues. The V gene's germline CDR1 is LNHNV and CDR2 YYDKDF (reference sequence). Written as DNA, the CDR3 is TGTGCCACCAGCTCCAAGAAATACTACGAGCAGTACTTC. It encodes CATSSKKYYEQYF.

The chain couples TRBV20-1 to TRBJ2-7; D gene unclear. The CDR3 consists of 14 residues. Trimming took off 3 bases at V and 3 bases at J, with 15 bases between the two ends. Germline-derived CDR1 and CDR2 are DFQATT and SNEGSKA (reference sequence). Here the CDR3 reads CSASVGPDIYEQYF. CDR3 bases: TGCAGTGCTAGCGTAGGGCCAGATATCTACGAGCAGTACTTC.

The chain uses TRBV28 and TRBJ2-1, with TRBD2 matching over 7 bases. The V and J ends lost 3 bases and 5 bases, in that order; junction bases with no gene match: 10. The CDR3 spans 16 residues. Germline CDR1 reads MDHEN; CDR2 reads SYDVKM. As DNA, the CDR3 is TGTGCCAGCAGTTTGCTCCGGACTAGGGTTGACAATGAGCAGTTCTTC. Encoded protein: CASSLLRTRVDNEQFF. Supplemented by reference TRBV28 and TRBJ2-1, the full variable domain reads DVKVTQSSRYLVKRTGEKVFLECVQDMDHENMFWYRQDPGLGLRLIYFSYDVKMKEKGDIPEGYSVSREKKERFSLILESASTNQTSMYLCASSLLRTRVDNEQFFGPGTRLTVL.

This chain joins TRBV29-1 and TRBJ2-5; D not resolved. Germline-derived CDR1 and CDR2 are SQVTM and ANQGSEA. The V end was cut by 7 bases, the J end by 0 bases, with 9 bases between. There are 12 residues in the CDR3. In DNA, the CDR3 is TGCAGCGCGTCAGAGTACCAAGAGACCCAGTACTTC. Protein sequence: CSASEYQETQYF.

CDR3 sequence: CASSARDWYYNEQFF. Here the CDR3 DNA reads TGTGCCAGCAGCGCCCGGGACTGGTACTACAATGAGCAGTTCTTC. The chain has TRBV7-8 and TRBJ2-1; the D gene is possibly TRBD2 (6 bases). Trimming left V 5 bases short and J 3 bases short, with 14 bases between. Germline V lookup: CDR1 SGHVS, CDR2 FQNEAQ. The CDR3 consists of 15 residues.

The sample holds a few counts of this clonotype. This rearrangement joins TRBV6-2 or TRBV6-3 to TRBJ2-2; tentative D call: TRBD2 (6 bases). The CDR3 is made up of 14 amino acids. V was shortened by 6 bases and J by 6 bases, with 14 bases between the two germline ends. Germline values: CDR1 MNHEY, CDR2 SVGEGT. The CDR3 spells CASRASVLPGELFF. The CDR3 nucleotides are TGTGCCAGCAGGGCTAGCGTTCTCCCCGGGGAGCTGTTTTTT.

This chain connects TRBV7-9 to TRBJ2-1; D is unresolved. Deletions cut 5 bases from V and 8 bases from J, with 16 bases between. Germline V gene data show CDR1 as SEHNR and CDR2 as FQNEAQ (reference sequence). The CDR3 is 14 amino acids. CDR3 residues: CASSPGSPLDEQFF. For the CDR3, the DNA is TGTGCCAGCAGCCCCGGCTCTCCCCTTGATGAGCAGTTCTTC.

This chain uses TRBV12-3 or TRBV12-4 with TRBJ2-7; a weak D match, TRBD2 (5 bases). The CDR3 is 15 residues long. V gave up 5 bases and J gave up 0 bases, with 14 bases separating them. The CDR3 sequence is CASSRRREGSYEQYF. CDR3 nucleotide sequence: TGTGCCAGCAGTCGAAGGCGAGAGGGCTCCTACGAGCAGTACTTC.

This rearrangement joins TRBV6-1 to TRBJ1-5; D remains ambiguous. CDR1 and CDR2 (germline): MNHNS, SASEGT. This CDR3 comprises 13 residues. V was cut by 8 bases and J by 8 bases, with 16 bases left in between. This CDR3 is CASGVTGEEPQHF. In DNA, the CDR3 is TGTGCCAGCGGAGTGACCGGGGAAGAGCCCCAGCATTTT.

J is TRBJ2-7 and V is TRBV30, with D perhaps matching TRBD1 or TRBD2 (6 bases each). The V gene lost 0 bases and the J gene lost 5 bases, with 11 bases spanning the gap. CDR3 size: 13 residues. Germline CDR1 GTSNPN, CDR2 SVGIG (reference sequence). CDR3 sequence reads: CAWSVGGRNEQYF. As DNA, the CDR3 is TGTGCCTGGAGTGTCGGGGGCAGGAACGAGCAGTACTTC.

This clonotype showed up many times. The chain joins TRBV18 to TRBJ2-7; D unresolved. The ends were cut back, 8 bases at V and 4 bases at J, with 15 bases in the middle. This CDR3 is built from 13 residues. Germline-derived CDR1 and CDR2 are KGHSH and LQKENI. CDR3 in DNA: TGTGCCAGCAGTTTAGGGCAGATTTACGAGCAGTACTTC. The encoded protein is CASSLGQIYEQYF.

This chain links TRBV3-1 with TRBJ2-1, with D possibly being TRBD1 or TRBD2 (5 bases each). V lost 1 base and J lost 7, with 8 bases in between. This CDR3 spans 13 amino acids. Germline-derived CDR1 and CDR2 are LGHDT and YNNKEL (reference sequence). CDR3 protein: CASSQGWGNEQFF. Here the CDR3 DNA reads TGTGCCAGCAGCCAAGGATGGGGGAATGAGCAGTTCTTC.

This clonotype has more than one count but fewer than ten. The rearrangement links TRBV20-1 to TRBJ2-3; the D gene is possibly TRBD1 (6 bases). In germline, CDR1 is DFQATT, CDR2 SNEGSKA (reference sequence). V was shortened by 0 bases and J by 1 base, with 14 bases between the two germline ends. This CDR3 contains 16 residues. CDR3: CSARDPQGWGTDTQYF. In nucleotides, the CDR3 is TGCAGTGCTAGAGACCCACAGGGTTGGGGCACAGATACGCAGTATTTT.

The genes are TRBV5-1 and TRBJ2-1; TRBD1 or TRBD2 may be the D gene (7 bases each). Germline V gene data show CDR1 as SGHRS and CDR2 as YFSETQ. V dropped 5 bases and J dropped 9 bases, with 30 bases sitting between them. The CDR3 consists of 18 residues. CDR3 in amino acids: CASRESGGESQLFGEQFF. The CDR3 nucleotides read TGCGCCAGCAGGGAGTCAGGGGGGGAATCGCAGCTTTTCGGTGAGCAGTTCTTC.

The J gene is TRBJ2-1, the V gene TRBV10-3; possibly TRBD1 for D (6 bases). The CDR3 contains 19 residues. Deletions cut 0 bases from V and 4 bases from J, with 22 bases between. Germline values: CDR1 ENHRY, CDR2 SYGVKD. Written as DNA, the CDR3 is TGTGCCATCAGTGAGTCGATTGGGACAAGGTGGGAGTGTTACAATGAGCAGTTCTTC. Translation gives CAISESIGTRWECYNEQFF.